This T cell receptor (beta chain) was obtained from a study of early T cells in non-severe SARS-CoV-2 infection. Study-wide context: The sequenced material was bulk RNA from unsorted whole blood, and its chains were unpaired. Study-wide results and limits: VDJdb matching, biased toward anti-spike CD8 responses, missed private and CD4 specificities.

V lost 1 base and J lost 3, with 9 bases in between. This CDR3 has 15 amino acids. Germline loops: CDR1 MNHNS, CDR2 SASEGT. This clonotype was observed a handful of times. Antigen specificity is unknown. Each cDNA molecule carried a unique molecular identifier. TCRdb recomputed calls from the 5' RACE reads with MiXCR, one row per CDR3 protein. Of roughly 56,000 distinct CDR3 sequences in the sample, about 13% were seen once. The sample was whole blood. This clonotype originated in an adult who was a healthcare worker with PCR-confirmed SARS-CoV-2 infection or an uninfected control (not recorded which). The rearrangement joins TRBV6-1 to TRBJ2-2, with no clear D. CDR3 coding DNA: TGTGCCAGCAGTGAAGACAGCACCTACACCGGGGAGCTGTTTTTT. Amino acid sequence: CASSEDSTYTGELFF.